This T cell receptor (beta chain) originates from a study of blood T cell repertoires in COVID-19. Study details: Acute and convalescent COVID-19 specimens originated in the United States, Italy and Spain.

This study enrolled people aged 18 to 89 from around 26 US geographic areas. Participant reports of clinical history set cohort assignment. V lost 0 bases and J lost 7, with 4 bases in between. Germline CDR1 reads LGHDT; CDR2 reads YNNKEL (reference sequence). This CDR3 has 12 amino acids. The method was immunoSEQ multiplex PCR; TCRdb's version includes in-frame clones alone and lacks a portion of them. The sample lists fewer than 400,000 clones, roughly 88% occurring once. The sequenced material came from PBMCs or T cells enriched from blood (not recorded which). The TCR comes from a man aged 25-45 years who had recovered from COVID-19. The rearrangement joins TRBV3-1 (or the pseudogene TRBV3-2) to TRBJ2-4; no reliable D call. The CDR3 bases are TGTGCCAGCAGCCAAGATGCGAACATTCAGTACTTC. Amino acid sequence: CASSQDANIQYF.